A selection of T cell receptor beta chains follows, all from one sample in a study of cytomegalovirus exposure and HLA in healthy donors. Clones were sequenced by immunoSEQ multiplex PCR, and TCRdb holds only the in-frame ones, with some missing. Seen here are 90,000 or so clones, over 70% observed once, and the top ten hold 20% to 30%. Sequenced: PBMCs. All receptors derive from a woman aged 50 to 65 in good health and CMV-seropositive. Each CDR3 is given with its conserved first and last residue.

V gene: TRBV6-6; CDR3 protein: CASSKGEYNEQFF
V gene: TRBV6-5; CDR3 protein: CASSRTGFSYEQYF
V gene: TRBV19; CDR3 protein: CASSIGRGDTQYF
V gene: TRBV13; CDR3 protein: CASSQRRQQQETQYF
V gene: TRBV14; CDR3 protein: CASSPRTGTGELFF
V gene: TRBV19; CDR3 protein: CASRLDRLNTGELFF
V gene: TRBV12-2; CDR3 protein: CASRPRTVTGELFF
V gene: TRBV5-4; CDR3 protein: CASSQRDSGANVLTF
V gene: TRBV4-2; CDR3 protein: CASSHPQGNTEAFF
V gene: TRBV4-1; CDR3 protein: CASSQYSGGPQFF
V gene: TRBV2; CDR3 protein: CASRIGVGQPQHF
V gene: TRBV5-4; CDR3 protein: CASRPNRGLETF
V gene: TRBV7-9; CDR3 protein: CASSRQGASTADTQYF
V gene: TRBV7-2; CDR3 protein: CASSPFVNEQFF
V gene: TRBV6-5; CDR3 protein: CASSYWGLAGDTQYF
V gene: TRBV7-6; CDR3 protein: CASSLALQGGEQFF
V gene: TRBV18; CDR3 protein: CASSPREGGYYEQYF
V gene: TRBV7-8; CDR3 protein: CASSLVAYPATGTEAFF
V gene: TRBV19; CDR3 protein: CASSTRGWPEAFF
V gene: TRBV7-3; CDR3 protein: CASSPGGGITSTDTQYF
V gene: TRBV21-1; CDR3 protein: CASPLRQGLDYGYTF
V gene: TRBV15; CDR3 protein: CATSRRGGGDEKLFF
V gene: TRBV7-2; CDR3 protein: CASSLTAGLGEQYF
V gene: TRBV11-2; CDR3 protein: CASSLEAGANEKLFF
V gene: TRBV7-8; CDR3 protein: CASSLAETSGYASYNEQFF
V gene: TRBV10-2; CDR3 protein: CASSEGLEEFTDTQYF
V gene: TRBV4-1; CDR3 protein: CASSLGTANTEAFF
V gene: TRBV6-5; CDR3 protein: CASSTDRGNEQYF
V gene: TRBV2; CDR3 protein: CASTSTSGGSGELFF
V gene: TRBV28; CDR3 protein: CASNEGGPNTEAFF
V gene: TRBV7-7; CDR3 protein: CASSSAGRFDEQYF
V gene: TRBV18; CDR3 protein: CASSPLVLAEGEQFF
V gene: TRBV18; CDR3 protein: CASSYREAHEAFF
V gene: TRBV5-5; CDR3 protein: CASSSDPSGKLFF
V gene: TRBV6-4; CDR3 protein: CASSPSGEYNEQFF
V gene: TRBV6-1; CDR3 protein: CASSEAGTGIHEQYF
V gene: TRBV5-1; CDR3 protein: CASSLAGEGTEAFF
V gene: TRBV18; CDR3 protein: CASSPVSGRQETQYF
V gene: TRBV5-6; CDR3 protein: CASSRLRGFGGELFF
V gene: TRBV7-6; CDR3 protein: CASSSDKTFYEQYF
V gene: TRBV5-4; CDR3 protein: CASSSWGQRNTGELFF
V gene: TRBV30; CDR3 protein: CAWSTPVLAGVYTGELFF
V gene: TRBV14; CDR3 protein: CASSVVDEQFF
V gene: TRBV5-1; CDR3 protein: CTSSYRGTNEKLFF
V gene: TRBV5-6; CDR3 protein: CASSVGTDWGDWYGYTF
V gene: TRBV5-1; CDR3 protein: CASSLGGEVNTEAFF
V gene: TRBV30; CDR3 protein: CAWSAGQFQETQYF
V gene: TRBV30; CDR3 protein: CAWTSPWAGNTGELFF
V gene: TRBV21-1; CDR3 protein: CASPPPGGDNEQFF
V gene: TRBV11-3; CDR3 protein: CASSADTGYTEAFF
V gene: TRBV30; CDR3 protein: CAWTVPRDSRGEQYF
V gene: TRBV11-3; CDR3 protein: CASSLAVSGRFSEQFF
V gene: TRBV19; CDR3 protein: CASKTTGVDTEAFF